This entry lists 32 T cell receptor beta chains sequenced from one sample in a study of blood T cell repertoires in COVID-19. The method was immunoSEQ multiplex PCR; TCRdb's version includes in-frame clones alone and lacks a portion of them. The sample carries over 15,000 clones, around 85% recorded once. The material sequenced was peripheral blood. The receptors were sampled from a man aged 65 to 79 in a cohort sampled during active COVID-19.

The rearrangement links TRBV24-1 to TRBJ2-5; TRBD1 agrees at 10 bases. In germline, CDR1 is KGHDR, CDR2 SFDVKD. The CDR3 has 17 residues. With V trimmed by 1 base and J by 0 bases, 4 bases remained unmatched. DNA for the CDR3: TGTGCCACCAGTGATTTTGGGACAGGGGCGTACCAAGAGACCCAGTACTTC. The encoded protein is CATSDFGTGAYQETQYF.

This chain uses TRBV28 with TRBJ1-1, with 7 bases that match TRBD1. Germline CDR1 is MDHEN and CDR2 is SYDVKM. The CDR3 is 15 residues long. With V trimmed by 5 bases and J by 3 bases, 9 bases remained unmatched. In DNA, the CDR3 is TGTGCCAGCAGTCCCCATACAGGGGCCGACACTGAAGCTTTCTTT. Its translation: CASSPHTGADTEAFF.

The V call is TRBV2, the J call TRBJ2-1, with 8 nucleotides matching TRBD1. Germline V lookup: CDR1 SNHLY, CDR2 FYNNEI. This CDR3 is built from 23 residues. J was trimmed by 13 bases and V by 6 bases; bases with no gene match: 41. The CDR3 protein is CASRRDRTQPTFGQKLPDLKQFF. CDR3 bases: TGTGCCAGCAGGAGGGACAGGACACAACCAACATTTGGACAAAAACTTCCCGACCTAAAACAGTTCTTC.

The chain joins TRBV19 to TRBJ2-7, with a weak D call TRBD2 (5 bases). V was clipped by 9 bases and J by 6 bases, with 24 bases between them. The germline V gene has CDR1 LNHDA and CDR2 SQIVND (reference sequence). CDR3 size: 15 residues. The CDR3 loop reads CARGVGGTLGSEQYF. Here the CDR3 DNA reads TGTGCCAGGGGAGTAGGCGGTACGTTAGGATCCGAGCAGTACTTC.

The gene calls are TRBV3-1 (or the pseudogene TRBV3-2) and TRBJ2-2; no clear D gene. Germline V gives CDR1 LGHDT, CDR2 YNNKEL (reference sequence). V gave up 2 bases and J gave up 2 bases, with 3 bases separating them. The CDR3 is made up of 13 amino acids. The CDR3 nucleotides are TGTGCCAGCAGCCAACCTAACACCGGGGAGCTGTTTTTT. The encoded protein is CASSQPNTGELFF.

This chain links TRBV2 with TRBJ2-2; TRBD1 agrees at 10 bases. Trimming took 7 bases from V and 6 from J; bases not matched to a gene: 8. This CDR3 is 15 amino acids long. Looked up from germline, CDR1 is SNHLY and CDR2 is FYNNEI. CDR3 DNA: TGTGCCAGCATAGAGACCGGGACAGGGGCCGGGGAGCTGTTTTTT. The encoded protein is CASIETGTGAGELFF. The full variable domain, completed using reference TRBV2 and TRBJ2-2, is EPEVTQTPSHQVTQMGQEVILRCVPISNHLYFYWYRQILGQKVEFLVSFYNNEISEKSEIFDDQFSVERPDGSNFTLKIRSTKLEDSAMYFCASIETGTGAGELFFGEGSRLTVL.

The rearrangement joins TRBV24-1 to TRBJ2-7, with 12 positions matching TRBD1. Trimming cost V 7 bases and J 5 bases; bases outside gene matches: 8. CDR1 is KGHDR, CDR2 SFDVKD, per germline. The length of the CDR3 is 15 residues. CDR3 sequence (DNA): TGTGCCACCAGCGTTTCCGGGACAGGGGGCGACGAGCAGTACTTC. The encoded protein is CATSVSGTGGDEQYF.

This rearrangement joins TRBV24-1 to TRBJ2-1, with 14 bases that match TRBD2. Trimming cost V 9 bases and J 1 base; bases outside gene matches: 13. Per the germline V gene, CDR1 is KGHDR and CDR2 is SFDVKD. The CDR3 contains 19 residues. The CDR3 here is CATSSGGTSGSGSYNEQFF. Here the CDR3 DNA reads TGTGCCACCTCCTCAGGCGGGACTAGCGGGAGTGGTTCCTACAATGAGCAGTTCTTC.

This clone was seen only once. V gene TRBV6-4 combines with J gene TRBJ2-3; D call uncertain. CDR1 and CDR2 (germline): MRHNA, SNTAGT. The germline V and J ends were trimmed by 3 bases and 0 bases, with 4 bases remaining between them. This CDR3 is 13 amino acids long. In DNA form, the CDR3 reads TGTGCCAGCAGTGAAGCTAGCACAGATACGCAGTATTTT. Its protein product is CASSEASTDTQYF.

The chain recombines TRBV5-1 with TRBJ2-7; no clear D. Per germline, CDR1 SGHRS and CDR2 YFSETQ. V was clipped by 4 bases and J by 3 bases, with 5 bases between them. This CDR3 has 11 amino acids. CDR3 nucleotide sequence: TGCGCCAGCAGCGGCAACTACGAGCAGTACTTC. Residues: CASSGNYEQYF.

This chain uses TRBV5-8 with TRBJ1-4; D is uncertain. CDR1 is SGHTS, CDR2 YDEGEE, per germline. V lost 6 bases and J lost 5, with 14 bases in between. This CDR3 is built from 14 residues. As DNA, the CDR3 is TGTGCCAGCAACAGCGGGCAGGCCAATGAAAAACTGTTTTTT. Translation gives CASNSGQANEKLFF.

V gene TRBV5-1 combines with J gene TRBJ2-2, with D maybe TRBD2 (5 bases). CDR1 is SGHRS, CDR2 YFSETQ, per germline. This CDR3 has 14 amino acids. V was pared by 4 bases and J by 8 bases, with 15 bases between. Here the CDR3 reads CASSPAEARGELFF. For the CDR3, the DNA is TGCGCCAGCAGCCCCGCGGAGGCCAGGGGGGAGCTGTTTTTT.

This chain connects TRBV29-1 to TRBJ1-1, with 9 bases lining up with TRBD1. The length of the CDR3 is 17 residues. Germline-derived CDR1 and CDR2 are SQVTM and ANQGSEA. V trimming: 1 base; J trimming: 1 base; junction bases outside the gene matches: 10. CDR3: CSVEVVRGQGGNTEAFF. DNA for the CDR3: TGCAGCGTTGAAGTTGTGAGGGGACAGGGAGGGAACACTGAAGCTTTCTTT.

J is TRBJ2-2 and V is TRBV28; the D gene is possibly TRBD2 (5 bases). Germline CDR1 reads MDHEN; CDR2 reads SYDVKM. CDR3 length: 14 residues. The germline V and J ends were trimmed by 7 bases and 7 bases, with 16 bases remaining between them. The CDR3 bases are TGTGCCAGCATTTGGGTAGGGAGAGGCGGGGAGCTGTTTTTT. Protein: CASIWVGRGGELFF.

The chain joins TRBV5-4 to TRBJ2-7; a weak D match, TRBD2 (6 bases). Germline CDR1 is SGHNT and CDR2 is YYREEE (reference sequence). The CDR3 contains 14 residues. V lost 0 bases to trimming and J lost 4 bases, with 11 bases between them. CDR3 DNA: TGTGCCAGCAGCTTGGCGGGAGCCGGGTACGAGCAGTACTTC. It encodes CASSLAGAGYEQYF.

The chain joins TRBV7-8 to TRBJ2-2; 10 nucleotides agree with TRBD1. The ends lost 6 bases at V and 4 bases at J; junction bases unmatched: 5. CDR1 is SGHVS, CDR2 FQNEAQ, per germline. The CDR3 consists of 15 residues. The chain's CDR3 is CASSRRDRGTGELFF. DNA of the CDR3: TGTGCCAGCAGTCGCCGGGACAGGGGCACCGGGGAGCTGTTTTTT.

The V call is TRBV6-1, the J call TRBJ2-6; 9 bases fit TRBD1. The V segment lost 3 bases and the J segment 2 bases; nucleotides outside the gene matches: 8. In germline, CDR1 is MNHNS, CDR2 SASEGT. This CDR3 is 18 amino acids long. Written as DNA, the CDR3 is TGTGCCAGCAGTGAGGGACAGGGCGGGGGCCCTGGGGCCAACGTCCTGACTTTC. This translates into CASSEGQGGGPGANVLTF.

The chain has TRBV19 and TRBJ2-5, with a weak D call TRBD1 (6 bases). CDR1 and CDR2 from the germline V gene are LNHDA and SQIVND (reference sequence). The CDR3 is 14 amino acids. Trimming removed 3 bases at V and 8 bases at J, with 16 bases between. The CDR3 here is CASSITAPQGTQYF. The DNA for the CDR3 is TGTGCCAGTAGTATTACAGCCCCACAGGGAACCCAGTACTTC.

This rearrangement joins TRBV5-1 to TRBJ2-2; D gene unclear. The CDR3 length is 16 residues. Germline V gene sequence: CDR1 SGHRS, CDR2 YFSETQ. Trimming pared 6 bases from V and 5 bases from J, leaving 20 bases between. The CDR3 is CASNLRGGLGTGELFF. The DNA for the CDR3 is TGCGCCAGCAATCTTCGAGGCGGCCTCGGGACCGGGGAGCTGTTTTTT.

Here the CDR3 DNA reads TGTGCCAGCAGTTATGGCGACGGCGGATACTCCTACGAGCAGTACTTC. It codes for CASSYGDGGYSYEQYF. The J gene is TRBJ2-7, the V gene TRBV6-5; D unclear. Germline CDR1 and CDR2: MNHEY and SVGAGI. CDR3 size: 16 residues. Trimming shortened V by 3 bases and J by 0 bases, and 15 bases separated the two germline ends.

The chain recombines TRBV4-3 with TRBJ2-2; TRBD1 matches at 9 bases. With 4 bases clipped from V and 9 bases from J, the junction kept 9 bases outside the gene matches. The CDR3 consists of 15 residues. Germline V CDR1 and CDR2: LGHNA, YSLEER. The CDR3 DNA is TGCGCCAGCAGCCGGGGGGGACAGGGAGAGAGGGAGCTGTTTTTT. It encodes CASSRGGQGERELFF.

The chain couples TRBV30 to TRBJ2-1; a weak D match, TRBD1 (6 bases). V dropped 0 bases and J dropped 4 bases, with 22 bases sitting between them. The CDR3 runs 18 residues. CDR1 is GTSNPN and CDR2 is SVGIG in the germline V gene (reference sequence). CDR3 sequence: CAWSVSEGHFLGYNEQFF. Here the CDR3 DNA reads TGTGCCTGGAGTGTATCTGAGGGACATTTTCTGGGGTACAATGAGCAGTTCTTC. Based on the CDR3 plus reference TRBV30 and TRBJ2-1, the full variable domain is SQTIHQWPATLVQPVGSPLSLECTVEGTSNPNLYWYRQAAGRGLQLLFYSVGIGQISSEVPQNLSASRPQDRQFILSSKKLLLSDSGFYLCAWSVSEGHFLGYNEQFFGPGTRLTVL.

The V gene is TRBV15, the J gene TRBJ2-3; 8 nucleotides line up with TRBD1. The CDR3 runs 15 residues. Per the germline V gene, CDR1 is LNHNV and CDR2 is YYDKDF (reference sequence). J was trimmed by 0 bases and V by 2 bases; bases with no gene match: 1. CDR3 in amino acids: CATSRRQGSTDTQYF. The CDR3 region has the DNA TGTGCCACCAGCAGAAGACAGGGGAGCACAGATACGCAGTATTTT.

The chain couples TRBV11-2 to TRBJ2-3, with 8 bases aligning to TRBD2. The J segment lost 2 bases and the V segment lost 5 bases, leaving 18 bases of the junction unmatched. The CDR3 has 19 residues. Germline V CDR1 and CDR2: SGHAT, FQNNGV. The CDR3 nucleotides are TGTGCCAGCAGCAAAACTAGCGGAGCGGCCTTTTCTCCCACAGATACGCAGTATTTT. Protein product: CASSKTSGAAFSPTDTQYF. Supplemented by reference TRBV11-2 and TRBJ2-3, the full variable domain reads EAGVAQSPRYKIIEKRQSVAFWCNPISGHATLYWYQQILGQGPKLLIQFQNNGVVDDSQLPKDRFSAERLKGVDSTLKIQPAKLEDSAVYLCASSKTSGAAFSPTDTQYFGPGTRLTVL.

The chain uses TRBV25-1 and TRBJ2-1; 7 nucleotides align to TRBD2. The germline CDR1 and CDR2 sequences are MGHDK and SYGVNS. This CDR3 has 14 residues. V lost 8 bases to trimming and J lost 3 bases; unmatched junction nucleotides: 7. The CDR3 spells CASGGERDYNEQFF. The CDR3 DNA is TGTGCCAGCGGGGGGGAGCGGGACTACAATGAGCAGTTCTTC.

This sequence joins TRBV7-2 and TRBJ1-2, with D possibly TRBD1 on 6 matching bases. Deletions cut 2 bases from V and 6 bases from J, with 16 bases between. The CDR3 spans 15 residues. Germline V gives CDR1 SGHTA, CDR2 FQGNSA. The CDR3 DNA reads TGTGCCAGCAGCTTACGGGGGCGGGGGATTGATGGCTACACCTTC. Its protein product is CASSLRGRGIDGYTF.

The rearrangement joins TRBV5-6 to TRBJ2-7; 12 positions agree with TRBD1. J lost 4 bases, V lost 4 bases, and 9 bases had no gene match. The CDR3 length is 16 residues. Germline lookup yields CDR1 SGHDT and CDR2 YYEEEE. This chain's CDR3 is CASSQAGTGGLYEQYF. Here the CDR3 DNA reads TGTGCCAGCAGCCAAGCTGGGACAGGGGGCTTATACGAGCAGTACTTC.

The rearrangement joins TRBV19 to TRBJ1-2; 7 bases match TRBD1. The V gene's germline CDR1 is LNHDA and CDR2 SQIVND (reference sequence). V dropped 8 bases and J dropped 6; count of bases not matched to a gene: 6. The CDR3 consists of 12 residues. The CDR3: CASSRQGDGYTF. The CDR3 region has the DNA TGTGCCAGTTCAAGACAGGGAGATGGCTACACCTTC. Full variable domain (outside the CDR3, taken from reference TRBV19 and TRBJ1-2): DGGITQSPKYLFRKEGQNVTLSCEQNLNHDAMYWYRQDPGQGLRLIYYSQIVNDFQKGDIAEGYSVSREKKESFPLTVTSAQKNPTAFYLCASSRQGDGYTFGSGTRLTVV.

In its sample, this clone was seen a few times. The chain joins TRBV4-1 to TRBJ1-1; no firm D call. Germline V CDR1 and CDR2: MGHRA, YSYEKL. V lost 4 bases and J 6 bases, leaving 18 bases between the germline ends. The CDR3 consists of 15 residues. This chain's CDR3 is CASSPSEAGVAEAFF. CDR3 nucleotide sequence: TGCGCCAGCAGCCCCTCGGAGGCGGGAGTGGCTGAAGCTTTCTTT.

This clone was counted only a few times. The gene calls are TRBV16 and TRBJ1-5; 7 nucleotides agree with TRBD1. The CDR3 is made up of 13 amino acids. The V and J ends lost 4 bases and 7 bases, in that order; junction bases with no gene match: 4. Germline values: CDR1 KGHSY, CDR2 FQNENV. In DNA, the CDR3 is TGTGCCAGCAGCCGACAGGGCGGCCAGCCCCAGCATTTT. Amino acid sequence: CASSRQGGQPQHF.

V gene TRBV5-8 combines with J gene TRBJ1-4, with 9 bases identical to TRBD1. V shed 4 bases, J shed 6 bases, and the junction held 4 bases outside the gene matches. The CDR3 totals 14 residues. Germline V CDR1 and CDR2: SGHTS, YDEGEE. Here the CDR3 reads CASSTGQGHEKLFF. The CDR3 DNA reads TGTGCCAGCAGCACCGGACAGGGGCATGAAAAACTGTTTTTT.

V and J are TRBV7-2 and TRBJ2-5; 11 bases line up with TRBD2. The CDR3 sequence is 16 residues long. Per germline, CDR1 SGHTA and CDR2 FQGNSA. The V segment lost 5 bases and the J segment 6 bases; nucleotides outside the gene matches: 11. The DNA for the CDR3 is TGTGCCAGCAGCCCGTCCCCCGGGACTAGCGGAAAGACCCAGTACTTC. It specifies CASSPSPGTSGKTQYF.